What follows is one TCR beta chain and its context. The data stem from a study of tumor and adjacent non-tumor tissue in lung cancer. A modified ARM-PCR protocol with three rounds of nested PCR amplified TCRbeta. TCRdb re-derived calls from the multiplex PCR reads in MiXCR, one entry per CDR3 protein. The sample shows about 100,000 distinct CDR3 sequences, 65% of them seen only once. The germline V gene encodes CDR1 DFQATT and CDR2 SNEGSKA (reference sequence). CDR3 size: 16 residues. V gave up 8 bases and J gave up 1 base, with 23 bases separating them. This sample's RNA came from whole unsorted tissue. Distant lung tissue was collected more than 3 cm away from the tumor edge. Newly diagnosed lung cancer patients had thoracic surgery in China, August–late 2014, without prior chemotherapy.

The clonotype comes from a young man with non-small cell lung cancer. The rearrangement uses TRBV20-1 and TRBJ1-1; D is possibly TRBD1 (6 bases). The sample taken for sequencing was distant non-tumor lung tissue. CDR3 region: CSTGGWGLPPNTEAFF. The CDR3 bases are TGCAGTACTGGGGGCTGGGGACTGCCACCGAACACTGAAGCTTTCTTT.